A selection of T cell receptor beta chains follows, all from one sample in a study of T cell responses to AZD1222 COVID-19 vaccine. The method was immunoSEQ multiplex PCR; TCRdb's version includes in-frame clones alone and lacks a portion of them. The sample records 100,000 to 150,000 clones, about 87% being singletons. The sequenced sample was peripheral blood, obtained on day 0 of AZD1222 vaccination. The receptor source for this set is an adult in good health. CDR3s include the opening cysteine and the closing phenylalanine or tryptophan. A D gene is named only where the DNA matches it firmly. Where a row states a size, it is once, few, many or the class of an expanded clone; other rows omit it.

V gene	J gene	D gene	clone size	CDR3 DNA	CDR3 protein
TRBV2	TRBJ1-2	-	-	TGTGCCAGCAGAGGGAAGAGGGCCTATGGCTACACCTTC	CASRGKRAYGYTF
TRBV7-9	TRBJ2-7	-	few	TGTGCCAGCAGCTGGGGGGGCGCTTACGAGCAGTACTTC	CASSWGGAYEQYF
TRBV10-3	TRBJ2-7	-	-	TGTGCCATCAGTGACAGGGGCTACGAGCAGTACTTC	CAISDRGYEQYF
TRBV7-2	TRBJ2-7	-	once	TGTGCCAGCAGCTTCGGGACTCGGGGCTACGAGCAGTACTTC	CASSFGTRGYEQYF
TRBV5-5	TRBJ2-6	-	-	TGTGCCAGCACCGGGACATCTGGGGCCAACGTCCTGACTTTC	CASTGTSGANVLTF
TRBV29-1	TRBJ2-6	-	few	TGCAGCGTTGGATCCATCTCTGGGGCCAACGTCCTGACTTTC	CSVGSISGANVLTF
TRBV27	TRBJ1-4	-	-	TGTGCCAGCAGTCCCAGACTTCAAACTAATGAAAAACTGTTTTTT	CASSPRLQTNEKLFF
TRBV2	TRBJ1-5	-	-	TGTGCCAGTAGCGGGGGCAATCAGCCCCAGCATTTT	CASSGGNQPQHF
TRBV2	TRBJ1-1	TRBD1	-	TGTGCCAGTGGGACAGGGGACCCCCGGCGAAACCCTGAAGCTTTCTTT	CASGTGDPRRNPEAFF
TRBV7-4	TRBJ2-5	-	-	TGTGCCAGCAGCTTTTTTGGAGCCCTGATCCAAGAGACCCAGTACTTC	CASSFFGALIQETQYF
TRBV5-1	TRBJ1-1	-	-	TGCGCCAGCAGCTGGAGGGGCCCTGGGCACACTGAAGCTTTCTTT	CASSWRGPGHTEAFF
TRBV7-9	TRBJ2-7	TRBD1	-	TGTGCCAGCAGCTGGACAGGTATTAGCGAGCAGTACTTC	CASSWTGISEQYF
TRBV14	TRBJ2-1	-	-	TGTGCCAGCAGCCAAGGGGGCTCCTACAATGAGCAGTTCTTC	CASSQGGSYNEQFF
TRBV2	TRBJ1-5	-	-	TGTGCCAGCAGTGAAGAGGCGGGTCAGCCCCAGCATTTT	CASSEEAGQPQHF
TRBV19	TRBJ2-5	-	once	TGTGCCAGTAGTATAGGGGTGCAAGAGACCCAGTACTTC	CASSIGVQETQYF
TRBV12-2	TRBJ1-5	-	-	TGTGCAAGTCGCTTAGGGGCAGGACAGCCCCAGCATTTT	CASRLGAGQPQHF
TRBV6-5	TRBJ1-5	-	-	TGTGCCAGCAGTTGGGGGGGCGATCAGCCCCAGCATTTT	CASSWGGDQPQHF
TRBV6-4	TRBJ1-2	TRBD1	-	TGTGCCAGCAGTGTGGACAGGGGTAACTATGGCTACACCTTC	CASSVDRGNYGYTF
TRBV5-4	TRBJ1-1	-	once	TGTGCCAGCAGTAGGGCTGGACTCATGAACACTGAAGCTTTCTTT	CASSRAGLMNTEAFF
TRBV21-1	TRBJ1-5	-	-	TGTGCCAGCAGCAAAGGGCCTCGGTCAGGGGGGAATCAGCCCCAGCATTTT	CASSKGPRSGGNQPQHF
TRBV7-8	TRBJ1-5	-	-	TGTGCCAGCACGCTCATAGGGGTCCCCAATCAGCCCCAGCATTTT	CASTLIGVPNQPQHF
TRBV18	TRBJ1-2	TRBD1	-	TGTGCCAGCTCACCTTTAGGGACAGGGAACCTCTATGGCTACACCTTC	CASSPLGTGNLYGYTF
TRBV20-1	TRBJ1-2	-	-	TGCAGTGCATCTCGGGGTGGCTACACCTTC	CSASRGGYTF
TRBV19	TRBJ2-1	-	-	TGTGCCAGTAGTTCGCGGATTGAAAACTACAATGAGCAGTTCTTC	CASSSRIENYNEQFF
TRBV18	TRBJ1-1	-	-	TGTGCCAGCTCACCAGGCGACAGACCTAACACTGAAGCTTTCTTT	CASSPGDRPNTEAFF
TRBV5-6	TRBJ1-3	-	once	TGTGCCAGCAGCTTGGCGGGCCGGACATCTCCCACCACCATATATTTT	CASSLAGRTSPTTIYF
TRBV9	TRBJ2-3	-	-	TGTGCCAGCAGCGTAGATGGGACTAGCACAGATACGCAGTATTTT	CASSVDGTSTDTQYF
TRBV4-1	TRBJ2-7	TRBD2	-	TGTGCCAGCAGCCAAGGGGTAGCGGGATCGTACGAGCAGTACTTC	CASSQGVAGSYEQYF
TRBV7-2	TRBJ1-4	-	-	TGTGCCAGCAGCCGGGTCGGGGGCGAAAAACTGTTTTTT	CASSRVGGEKLFF
TRBV25-1	TRBJ2-7	TRBD2	-	TGTGCCAGCAGTGAATATATAGCTAGCGGGAGCCCTGAGCAGTACTTC	CASSEYIASGSPEQYF
TRBV12-3/TRBV12-4	TRBJ2-3	-	-	TGTGCCAGCAGTCTAGTCCCAGATACGCAGTATTTT	CASSLVPDTQYF
TRBV27	TRBJ1-4	-	-	TGTGCCAGCAGTTTACGGGGGGCCGCGGGTGAAAAACTGTTTTTT	CASSLRGAAGEKLFF
TRBV9	TRBJ1-2	-	-	TGTGCCAGCAGCCCCCAGATAGGGGTTGATGGCTACACCTTC	CASSPQIGVDGYTF
TRBV30	TRBJ1-3	-	-	TGTGCCTGGAGTTTTACCGGGACACCTAACTCTGGAAACACCATATATTTT	CAWSFTGTPNSGNTIYF
TRBV30	TRBJ1-4	-	-	TGTGCCTGGGGTCATTGGAATGAAAAACTGTTTTTT	CAWGHWNEKLFF
TRBV2	TRBJ2-3	-	-	TGTGCCAGCAGGTCTGACACAGATACGCAGTATTTT	CASRSDTDTQYF
TRBV2	TRBJ1-1	-	-	TGTGCCAGCAGTCCGGGAAGGGGTACTGAAGCTTTCTTT	CASSPGRGTEAFF
TRBV7-9	TRBJ1-3	-	-	TGTGCCAGCAGCTTACATGAAAACACCATATATTTT	CASSLHENTIYF
TRBV19	TRBJ2-3	TRBD1	-	TGTGCCAGTGCCGCAGGGGGAGATACGCAGTATTTT	CASAAGGDTQYF
TRBV2	TRBJ1-5	-	-	TGTGCCAGCAGTGAAGATATCCTTTATCAGCCCCAGCATTTT	CASSEDILYQPQHF
TRBV10-1	TRBJ2-1	TRBD2	few	TGCGCCAGCAGCATGGGACTAGCGGTCAATGAGCAGTTCTTC	CASSMGLAVNEQFF
TRBV5-4	TRBJ1-1	-	-	TGTGCCAGCAGCTCGGACTATACGGGAACTGAAGCTTTCTTT	CASSSDYTGTEAFF
TRBV3-1/TRBV3-2	TRBJ1-5	-	-	TGTGCCAGCAGCCCAACAGGAGGGGGGCGCAATCAGCCCCAGCATTTT	CASSPTGGGRNQPQHF
TRBV27	TRBJ2-1	-	once	TGTGCCAGCAGTCCACCCGTAGTAGGGAATGAGCAGTTCTTC	CASSPPVVGNEQFF
TRBV10-3	TRBJ2-2	TRBD2	-	TGTGCCATCCGGACTAGCGGACGCACCGGGGAGCTGTTTTTT	CAIRTSGRTGELFF
TRBV4-1	TRBJ1-2	-	-	TGCGCCAGCAGCCCCCTCGGAGTCTATGGCTACACCTTC	CASSPLGVYGYTF
TRBV10-3	TRBJ1-4	-	-	TGTGCCATCAGTGATGGGGGCGCAACTAATGAAAAACTGTTTTTT	CAISDGGATNEKLFF